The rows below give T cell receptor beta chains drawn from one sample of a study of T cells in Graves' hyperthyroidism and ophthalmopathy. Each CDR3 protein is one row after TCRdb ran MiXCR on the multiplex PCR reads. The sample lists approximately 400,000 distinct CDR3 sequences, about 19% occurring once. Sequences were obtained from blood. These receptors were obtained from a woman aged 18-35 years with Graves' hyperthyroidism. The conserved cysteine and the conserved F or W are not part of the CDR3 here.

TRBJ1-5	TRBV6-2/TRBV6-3	ASRGNQPQH
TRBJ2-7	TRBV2	ASSDRISSYEQY
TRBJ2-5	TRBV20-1	SARGRRGGQETQY
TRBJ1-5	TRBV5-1	ASSLLTGVGLYSNQPQH
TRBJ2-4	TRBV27	ASSLGGKALNIKY
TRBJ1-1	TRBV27	ASSFKSYAEAF
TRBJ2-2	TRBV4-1	ASSQDYEGLGPGELF
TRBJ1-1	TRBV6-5	ASSYSNRGSGVAF
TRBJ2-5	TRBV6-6	ASSYLETQY
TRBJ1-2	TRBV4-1	ASSQEGSGAGYGYT
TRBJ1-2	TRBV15	ATNRDRRGYGYT
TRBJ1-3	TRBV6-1	ASSPRDVTLSGNTIY
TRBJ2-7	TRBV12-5	ASGPDRPKDEQY
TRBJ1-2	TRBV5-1	ASSLEGGGQGYT
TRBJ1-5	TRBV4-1	ASSQDYQGYQPQH
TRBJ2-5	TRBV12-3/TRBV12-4	ASSFQGEKTQY
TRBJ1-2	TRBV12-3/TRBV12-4	ASSHTGTEANYGYT
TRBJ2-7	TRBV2	ASSEGSSHYEQY
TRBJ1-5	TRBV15	ATSRDSRGNQPQH
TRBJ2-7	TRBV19	ASSISRQTYEQY
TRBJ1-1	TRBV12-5	ASGLGVSLNTEAF
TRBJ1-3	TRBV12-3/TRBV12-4	ASSLYTSGNTIY
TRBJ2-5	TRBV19	ASSQIVQGTQY
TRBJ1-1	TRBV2	ASSEALLRGRTAF
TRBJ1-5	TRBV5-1	ASSLTGRNQPQH
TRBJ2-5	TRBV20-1	SASIPLQETQY
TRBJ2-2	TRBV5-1	ASSLDPIGNTGELF
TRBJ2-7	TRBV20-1	SAREVRPAYEQY
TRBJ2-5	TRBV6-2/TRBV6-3	ASSATGARETQY
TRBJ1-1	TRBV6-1	ASSDRNTEAF
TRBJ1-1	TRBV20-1	SASSRNTEAF
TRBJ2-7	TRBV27	ASSLFGQGAREQY
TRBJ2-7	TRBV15	ATSVGQGGDEQY
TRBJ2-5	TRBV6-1	ASIGQGAQGATQY
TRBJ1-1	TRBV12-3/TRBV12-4	ASSSSHTNLEAF
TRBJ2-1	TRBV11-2	ASSISGLHEQF
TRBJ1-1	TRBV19	ASSIDIYVGYEMNTEAF
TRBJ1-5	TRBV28	ASSLYPGQGNQPQH
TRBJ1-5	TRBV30	AWTGAWNQPQH